This T cell receptor (beta chain) came from a study of PD-1 blockade in classical Hodgkin lymphoma. Per the germline V gene, CDR1 is SNHLY and CDR2 is FYNNEI. The germline V and J ends were trimmed by 6 bases and 1 base, with 12 bases remaining between them. The CDR3 is 14 amino acids. Every patient was affected by relapse after autologous stem cell transplantation, while exposure to brentuximab vedotin was not uniform. Here immunoSEQ multiplex PCR was the method, and the copy in TCRdb shows in-frame clones only, minus some. Of approximately 84,000 clones listed, under 90% are singletons. The starting material was peripheral blood mononuclear cells (PBMCs), obtained at baseline. This chain joins TRBV2 and TRBJ1-1; maybe TRBD1 (5 bases). The TCR was taken from a human donor with classical Hodgkin lymphoma. CDR3 DNA: TGTGCCAGCAGGTACATAACAGGGAACACTGAAGCTTTCTTT. Protein: CASRYITGNTEAFF.